This TCR beta chain was identified in a study of blood T cell repertoires in COVID-19 (dated by TCRdb to about 2020). About the study as a whole: The collaborator samples originated in the United States, Italy and Spain and spanned the acute and convalescent phases of COVID-19. The material from the prospective study consisted of cDNA or gDNA derived from T cells, B-cell-depleted T cells, or PBMCs. Deeply sampled blood TCRbeta repertoires from subjects exposed to, actively infected with, or recovered from COVID-19 were included in the dataset. A freely available public database, intended as a resource for researchers studying the immune response to SARS-CoV-2, is where the repertoires were released. Samples came from the ongoing ImmuneRACE study (first 160 participants) plus 1,254 subjects from 6 global collaborators. A de-identified subject ID, COVID-19 status, age in years and sex were almost always included in the sample metadata. Where available, HLA class I and class II types were obtained from metadata supplied by the sample provider rather than from assay-based typing.

The germline V gene provides CDR1 MGHRA and CDR2 YSYEKL. The germline ends are 7 bases apart after V is trimmed by 0 bases and J by 2 bases. Measured from the cysteine to the phenylalanine, the CDR3 is 14 residues long. The retained sequence is limited to the CDR3, 42 bases, with the frame set at the first base. Whole blood was collected in K2EDTA tubes by collaborating institutions according to the institutions' own protocols. For TCRbeta analysis, collaborator samples were shipped as frozen whole blood, as isolated PBMCs, or as DNA extracted from either sample type. General findings and caveats noted by the study authors: The quantity of clinical and demographic metadata differed by source and by participant and was supplied without curation.

The immunoSEQ Assay, a bias-controlled multiplex PCR, was used to amplify TCRbeta CDR3 regions from genomic DNA. Concerning the study's data processing: The number of nucleated cells in each sample was estimated by amplification of reference gene primers within the assay. To quantify the absolute abundance of each unique TCRbeta CDR3 rearrangement, sequence reads were collapsed and filtered. For each sample, productive Simpson clonality was calculated as the square root of Simpson's diversity index across productive rearrangements. This is the immuneACCESS table as TCRdb keeps it, with only in-frame sequences that have V and J called. A part of the clones is gone; compared with another copy, unresolved V genes explain less than half, and the rest is unexplained. V, J and clone size were drawn from that table, and D and trimming were deduced from the DNA. Present in this sample are around 230,000 clones, more than 70% of which were seen just once. The ten largest clones take up about 8.9% of the sample.

With regard to this clone: It lacks a known antigen. Base qualities are not provided; no much larger clone lies one nucleotide away.

This receptor chain uses TRBV4-1 and TRBJ2-5; no D gene can be assigned with confidence. This receptor was taken from a woman aged 50 to 60 with acute or convalescent COVID-19. Specimen: peripheral blood. Here is the DNA: TGCGCCAGCAGCCAAGAGTCTTATCAAGAGACCCAGTACTTC. This gives the protein CASSQESYQETQYF.